This record covers a single TCR beta chain. The clone's antigen remains unknown. Per-base qualities were not stored, and no clone one base away is much larger. The CDR3 regions of human TCRbeta chains were subjected to immunosequencing. Processing in the source paper ran as follows. TCRs in the repertoires were compared against a reference library of SARS-CoV-2-specific TCRs that had been generated with the MIRA antigen-specificity platform. Breadth was defined as the fraction of unique TCRs that were SARS-CoV-2-associated. Depth was defined as the fraction of total T cells that were SARS-CoV-2-associated. Using the MIRA data, each spike-specific TCR was assigned both to the spike region to which the TCR was reactive and to a CD4 or CD8 class. Log10-transformed breadth and depth values were compared by one-way ANOVA with Sidak's multiple comparisons tests. TCRdb stores this immuneACCESS table with in-frame sequences only. Part of the clones is absent; in the studies checked, under half of the shortfall reflects unresolved V genes, and no reason is known for the rest. V, J and clone size are taken as reported in that table, and D and trimming were inferred from the DNA itself. Present in this sample are some 150,000 clones, about 90% of which were seen just once. Less than 4.5% of the sample lies in the top ten.

The meaning of the sample's time point label: baseline before first vaccination. The label giving this sample's treatment or condition can be read as: meningococcal conjugate vaccine given as trial control. Samples from vaccinated people were obtained from the UK trials COV001 and COV002, which included a single-blind randomized controlled phase 2/3 trial of AZD1222 (ChAdOx1 nCoV-19) in healthy adults. For TCRbeta chain sequencing, PBMC samples were collected from trial participants at day 0 and at day 28 after the second dose. The data stem from a study of T cell responses to AZD1222 COVID-19 vaccine (dated by TCRdb to about 2021). Notes on the research overall: TCR sequencing covered 230 to 250 trial participants: roughly 200 given two doses of AZD1222 and about 26 given two doses of MenACWY control vaccine. Trial participants were enrolled by age into 18-55, 56-69 and 70-plus year subgroups, with around 150, 28 and 57 TCR-sequenced participants respectively.

The paper as a whole reports these results and caveats: Nearly half of unique spike-specific TCRs reportedly recognized epitopes outside regions mutated in the B.1.351 and B.1.1.7 variants. In the small 56-69-year group, the increase in depth fell short of significance, most likely because of low power. The whole spike protein was spanned by vaccine-associated CD4 TCRs, and dominant responses were seen in regions 160-218 and 743-854. Conclusions about previously exposed vaccinees are limited because only five or six AZD1222 recipients were SARS-CoV-2 seropositive at baseline. Participants were mostly white British, with more females than males. The authors suggested clonal diversity may have been underestimated. A significant rise in spike-specific TCR breadth and depth was observed after two AZD1222 doses relative to day 0 and relative to MenACWY recipients. Because no day 14 peak-response samples were available, the repertoires could be characterized only after the peak T cell response.

Relative to germline, V is 1 base shorter and J is 6 bases shorter, with 13 bases between their ends. Reading from cysteine to phenylalanine, the CDR3 counts 15 amino acids. The retained sequence is limited to the CDR3, 45 bases, with the frame set at the first base. The germline V gene (reference sequence) yields LGHDT for CDR1 and YNNKEL for CDR2. The sequence joins TRBV3-1 (or the pseudogene TRBV3-2) to TRBJ1-3, with no reliable assignment of the D segment. This TCR was sampled from an adult in good health. Sequencing was performed on peripheral blood, taken on day 0 of MenACWY control vaccination. The DNA reads TGTGCCAGCAGCCAAGTGACGGGGAGGGAAAACACCATATATTTT. Its amino acids are CASSQVTGRENTIYF.